The T cell receptor (beta chain) under discussion was sequenced for a study of spatial heterogeneity in lung cancer. At the level of the study: The average appearance count of each unique TCR and UMI combination in raw reads was more than ten.

Individual TCR cDNA molecules each bore their own unique molecular identifier. TCRdb called the 5' RACE reads again in MiXCR, with one record for every CDR3 protein. The data show a few thousand distinct CDR3 sequences, 8% seen once. Time point indicated: sample taken at primary tumor resection. This clonotype ranks as medium-sized (0.01 to 0.1%). Its antigen is undetermined. The V gene's germline CDR1 is MNHEY and CDR2 SVGEGT. This CDR3 is 13 amino acids long. V shed 2 bases and J shed 6 bases, with 7 bases lying between them. Study-wide points: Expanded TCRs classified as ubiquitous or regional were counted, and these counts tracked ubiquitous and regional nonsynonymous mutations, respectively. In tumors, expanded intratumoral alpha and beta TCR counts tracked mutation counts.

The TCR was taken from a male donor with early-stage non-small cell lung cancer. This material consisted of lung tumor tissue, taken at surgery. The V gene is TRBV6-2 or TRBV6-3, the J gene TRBJ2-2; TRBD2 might be the D (5 bases). The DNA for the CDR3 is TGTGCCAGCAGTTACGAGGGAGCCGGGGAGCTGTTTTTT. Translated: CASSYEGAGELFF.